This T cell receptor beta chain stems from a study of a mutant IDH1 vaccine in newly diagnosed glioma (dated by TCRdb to about 2021). Regarding the study in general: Vaccination was initiated 4-6 weeks after radiotherapy alone, or concurrently with temozolomide cycles in the chemotherapy-containing groups. Of the 32 patients who were treated, about 60% were male and around 38% were female, and the mean age was roughly 40 years. Prior to enrollment, standard therapy consisting of radiotherapy alone, temozolomide alone, or radiochemotherapy with temozolomide had been administered to patients, with the combination being received by most patients. Visit V12 was the week-35 safety follow-up and visit V13 was the week-47 end of study. Peripheral blood was collected at six visits: V03 (baseline), V05, V07, V10, V12 and V13. For exploratory analyses, longitudinal TCRB deep sequencing was carried out in 25 treated patients wherever samples were available. Results the study describes overall, beyond this receptor: Availability determined which PBMC samples were chosen for TCRB deep sequencing. According to the authors, sample limitations meant that analyses of patient blood samples could not be reproduced. Immune responses induced by the vaccine were seen in approximately 92% of patients across multiple MHC alleles. No apparent relationship was observed between pseudoprogression and alterations in the top peripheral T cell clonotypes detected by TCRB sequencing.

This specimen's time point label, per the study, means: week 35, safety follow-up. Each vaccine dose, consisting of 300 ug of a 20-mer mutant IDH1 peptide in Montanide, was administered subcutaneously with topical imiquimod. Patients were given eight vaccinations, in weeks 1, 3, 5, 7, 11, 15, 19 and 23, which matched visits V03 through V10. The donors had newly diagnosed IDH1-mutant astrocytomas of WHO grade 3 or 4 that showed loss of nuclear ATRX. The samples were drawn from NOA16, a multicentre, single-arm, open-label phase I trial in Germany that tested a mutant IDH1 peptide vaccine in humans for the first time. The DNeasy Blood and Tissue Kit was used to extract genomic DNA from EDTA blood for TCRB sequencing. The germline V end is reduced by 2 bases and the J end by 8 bases; junction bases left unmatched: 5. From the cysteine up to the phenylalanine, the CDR3 has a length of 13 residues. CDR3 DNA is the only sequence kept; it has 39 bases, read in frame from the first base. The germline V gene provides CDR1 MNHEY and CDR2 SVGAGI.

Library method: the immunoSEQ multiplex PCR assay. Rearranged TCR beta chain sequences were amplified using the hsTCRB Kit according to the manufacturer's protocol. TCRB libraries were sequenced on an Illumina MiSeq. The source study handled its data this way. The kit vendor's proprietary platform handled demultiplexing, trimming and gene mapping. Drawn from immuneACCESS, this table holds only the in-frame rearrangements with V and J called that TCRdb kept. Clones are partly lost; checked studies trace under half to an unresolved V gene and leave the rest unexplained. V, J and clone size are those of that table, while D and trimming were read from the DNA. The sample table contains roughly 50,000 clones; only one count was recorded for approximately 80% of them. The top ten hold about 7% of the sample. Worth noting for this clone: No antigen is known for it. Within one base of it there is no much larger clone, and no base qualities were kept.

This sequence originates from a man aged 35-49 years with glioma. This specimen consisted of PBMCs, obtained from a glioma patient whose treatment included an IDH1 peptide vaccine. The rearrangement combines TRBV6-5 with TRBJ1-2; 7 middle bases align to TRBD1. This receptor has the CDR3 CASSYDRVEGYTF. The nucleotides are TGTGCCAGCAGTTACGACAGGGTAGAAGGCTACACCTTC.